Below, 20 T cell receptor beta chains from the same sample are listed, as sequenced in a study of CD8 T cells in Susac syndrome. After extraction with the RNeasy kit, roughly 0.45 to 1 ug of the RNA was reverse transcribed using random hexamers. TCRdb re-derived calls from the immunoSEQ multiplex PCR reads in MiXCR, one entry per CDR3 protein. The sample has under 200,000 distinct CDR3 sequences; 90% to 95% are singletons. Sequencing was done on a sample of CD4+ T cells from PBMCs. The receptors come from a human donor with Susac syndrome.

The chain carries TRBV12-3 or TRBV12-4 and TRBJ2-7, with TRBD2 identical over 11 bases. The CDR3 is made up of 18 amino acids. Trimming at V came to 2 bases and at J to 0 bases, leaving 9 bases not matched to a gene. The CDR3 coding sequence is TGTGCCAGCAGTTTATTCACTAGCGGGGGCCCTAGCTCCTACGAGCAGTACTTC. Residues: CASSLFTSGGPSSYEQYF.

The chain recombines TRBV28 with TRBJ1-1, with TRBD1 matching 11 bases. From germline, CDR1 is MDHEN and CDR2 SYDVKM. The CDR3 spans 14 residues. V lost 6 bases and J lost 5; bases outside the gene matches: 5. This CDR3 is CASRRGQGVTEAFF. The DNA of the CDR3 is TGTGCCAGCAGAAGGGGACAGGGGGTTACTGAAGCTTTCTTT.

The chain employs TRBV15 and TRBJ1-2; D ambiguous. The CDR3 loop spans 19 amino acids. The germline V gene has CDR1 LNHNV and CDR2 YYDKDF (reference sequence). Trimming left V 1 base short and J 0 bases short, with 21 bases between. In DNA, the CDR3 is TGTGCCACCAGCAGAGGAAGGAGGAAACCAGCACCCCCTAACTATGGCTACACCTTC. As protein: CATSRGRRKPAPPNYGYTF.

CDR3: CASKGFVSGELFF. For the CDR3, the DNA is TGTGCCAGCAAGGGTTTTGTGTCTGGGGAGCTGTTTTTT. The gene calls are TRBV27 and TRBJ2-2, with D hard to call. This CDR3 spans 13 amino acids. Germline V gene data show CDR1 as MNHEY and CDR2 as SMNVEV (reference sequence). V was cut by 7 bases and J by 8 bases, with 14 bases left in between.

The chain couples TRBV7-9 to TRBJ1-1; D ambiguous. Germline V gene data show CDR1 as SEHNR and CDR2 as FQNEAQ (reference sequence). With 3 bases removed from V and 3 bases from J, the gap between germline ends came to 8 bases. The CDR3 totals 13 residues. The CDR3 DNA sequence: TGTGCCAGCAGCTTCACCGGGGACACTGAAGCTTTCTTT. It specifies CASSFTGDTEAFF.

This chain uses TRBV5-6 with TRBJ2-4; 7 nucleotides align to TRBD1. The CDR3 is 18 residues long. With V trimmed by 4 bases and J by 7 bases, 20 bases remained unmatched. The germline V gene encodes CDR1 SGHDT and CDR2 YYEEEE. DNA of the CDR3: TGTGCCAGCAGCCCCGGTCACAGGGGATTCGGAGTGCGGAACATTCAGTACTTC. It is translated as CASSPGHRGFGVRNIQYF.

The J gene is TRBJ2-5, the V gene TRBV18; D might be TRBD1 (5 bases). V was shortened by 4 bases and J by 1 base, with 10 bases between the two germline ends. The CDR3 extends over 14 amino acids. The V gene's germline CDR1 is KGHSH and CDR2 LQKENI. CDR3 protein: CASSHGQGQETQYF. Written as DNA, the CDR3 is TGTGCCAGCTCACACGGACAAGGCCAAGAGACCCAGTACTTC.

The genes are TRBV2 and TRBJ1-5, with no clear D. In germline, CDR1 is SNHLY, CDR2 FYNNEI. This CDR3 spans 15 amino acids. Deletions cut 3 bases from V and 4 bases from J, with 13 bases between. The CDR3 reads CASSEPGPTNQPQHF. The CDR3 coding sequence is TGTGCCAGCAGTGAGCCAGGCCCTACTAATCAGCCCCAGCATTTT.

This sequence joins TRBV19 and TRBJ1-1; D is perhaps TRBD1 (5 bases). Germline CDR1 LNHDA, CDR2 SQIVND (reference sequence). Trimming cost V 4 bases and J 3 bases, with 9 bases left between them. The CDR3 runs 13 residues. DNA for the CDR3: TGTGCCAGTAGTAGACGACAGTACACTGAAGCTTTCTTT. It translates to CASSRRQYTEAFF.

The chain employs TRBV6-1 and TRBJ2-1; TRBD1 matches 7 bases. The V and J ends lost 8 bases and 4 bases, in that order; junction bases with no gene match: 17. Germline V gene lookup returns CDR1 MNHNS and CDR2 SASEGT. The CDR3 contains 17 residues. The CDR3 loop is CASRKAFKGAHYNEQFF. CDR3 nucleotide sequence: TGTGCCAGCCGAAAAGCTTTCAAGGGGGCTCATTACAATGAGCAGTTCTTC.

This chain's CDR3 is CASRAPGRNEDYEQYF. CDR3 sequence (DNA): TGTGCCAGCAGGGCCCCGGGCCGAAACGAGGACTACGAGCAGTACTTC. The chain uses TRBV6-4 and TRBJ2-7, with D hard to call. V lost 6 bases, J lost 3 bases, and 21 bases lay in between. The CDR3 is 16 residues long. Germline V lookup: CDR1 MRHNA, CDR2 SNTAGT.

The rearrangement links TRBV12-3 or TRBV12-4 to TRBJ2-1; perhaps D is TRBD1 or TRBD2 (5 bases each). This CDR3 is built from 14 residues. Trimming took off 5 bases at V and 9 bases at J, with 17 bases between the two ends. The CDR3 is CASSPPGTSGEQFF. DNA for the CDR3: TGTGCCAGCAGTCCACCCGGGACCTCCGGTGAGCAGTTCTTC.

This chain joins TRBV5-4 and TRBJ2-5, with 7 nucleotides matching TRBD2. Germline V CDR1 and CDR2: SGHNT, YYREEE (reference sequence). The CDR3 loop spans 16 amino acids. V was clipped by 0 bases and J by 0 bases; unmatched bases: 5. The CDR3 is CASSLGSGRYQETQYF. The CDR3 DNA is TGTGCCAGCAGCTTGGGTAGCGGGCGGTACCAAGAGACCCAGTACTTC.

The gene calls are TRBV10-3 and TRBJ1-6, with 7 bases that match TRBD1. The V gene's germline CDR1 is ENHRY and CDR2 SYGVKD. The CDR3 spans 14 residues. Germline trimming cut 1 base from V and 7 bases from J; bases unmatched to any gene: 1. Here the CDR3 DNA reads TGTGCCATCAGTGAGTTAGGGGGCAATTCACCCCTCCACTTT. This gives the protein CAISELGGNSPLHF.

This sequence joins TRBV5-1 and TRBJ1-1, with D uncertain. The CDR3 covers 14 residues. Trimming left V 3 bases short and J 1 base short, with 10 bases between. Per the germline V gene, CDR1 is SGHRS and CDR2 is YFSETQ. Here the CDR3 DNA reads TGCGCCAGCAGCTACACTGCGGGGAACACTGAAGCTTTCTTT. It codes for CASSYTAGNTEAFF.

This clonotype was observed a single time. The rearrangement links TRBV6-2 or TRBV6-3 to TRBJ1-1, with 7 bases that match TRBD1. CDR1 is MNHEY and CDR2 is SVGEGT in the germline V gene. This CDR3 comprises 15 residues. After removal of 6 bases from V and 0 bases from J, the junction contained 7 bases not matched to a gene. DNA for the CDR3: TGTGCCAGCAGGAATGCCGGGACAGTGAACACTGAAGCTTTCTTT. This sequence encodes CASRNAGTVNTEAFF.

The rearrangement joins TRBV5-8 to TRBJ2-2; D possibly matches TRBD1 or TRBD2 (5 bases each). Germline CDR1 reads SGHTS; CDR2 reads YDEGEE. The CDR3 extends over 16 amino acids. Trimming removed 7 bases at V and 7 bases at J, with 23 bases between. The CDR3 DNA reads as TGTGCCAGCGGTATTCGTGACAGACATGAGGGCGGGGAGCTGTTTTTT. Translated, it gives CASGIRDRHEGGELFF.

The chain uses TRBV11-2 and TRBJ2-3, with D hard to call. Per germline, CDR1 SGHAT and CDR2 FQNNGV. V lost 1 base and J lost 4, with 15 bases in between. The CDR3 consists of 16 residues. Here the CDR3 DNA reads TGTGCCAGCAGCTTAGTACTGGTATCTGGGTCAGATACGCAGTATTTT. This translates into CASSLVLVSGSDTQYF.

V and J are TRBV5-4 and TRBJ2-7, with 13 bases lining up with TRBD2. CDR1 is SGHNT and CDR2 is YYREEE in the germline V gene (reference sequence). The V gene end was trimmed by 4 bases and the J gene end by 5 bases; junction bases not matched to a gene: 6. The CDR3 has 15 amino acids. The CDR3: CASSPGTSGKDEQYF. The CDR3 nucleotides are TGTGCCAGCAGCCCCGGGACTAGCGGGAAGGACGAGCAGTACTTC.

J is TRBJ2-7 and V is TRBV7-8, with D hard to call. Germline CDR1 reads SGHVS; CDR2 reads FQNEAQ. The length of the CDR3 is 13 residues. Trimming stripped 2 bases from V and 3 bases from J, with 8 bases between. The CDR3: CASSLLENYEQYF. CDR3 bases: TGTGCCAGCAGCTTATTGGAGAACTACGAGCAGTACTTC.